The 25 T cell receptor beta chains below were found in one sample sequenced in a study of cytomegalovirus exposure and HLA in healthy donors. This PCR relied on a set of 60 Vbeta primers and 13 Jbeta primers. Here immunoSEQ multiplex PCR was the method, and the copy in TCRdb shows in-frame clones only, minus some. This table has 110,000 or so clones, about 70% appearing once. Sequencing was done on a sample of PBMCs. The source of these receptors is a man aged 30 to 45 in good health and CMV-seronegative.

Comment on this clone: Other DNA sequences in the same sample also yield this CDR3. V is TRBV7-2 and J is TRBJ2-3; D is undetermined. V dropped 2 bases and J dropped 2 bases, with 8 bases sitting between them. Germline V gene data show CDR1 as SGHTA and CDR2 as FQGNSA. This CDR3 has 14 amino acids. The CDR3 region is CASSLQASTDTQYF. DNA for the CDR3: TGTGCCAGCAGCTTACAAGCCTCCACAGATACGCAGTATTTT.

The gene calls are TRBV4-1 and TRBJ1-3, with a weak D call TRBD1 (5 bases). The CDR3 runs 17 residues. Germline-derived CDR1 and CDR2 are MGHRA and YSYEKL. Trimming cost V 4 bases and J 3 bases, with 19 bases left between them. CDR3 bases: TGCGCCAGCAGCCGGAAGCTGTCGGCGGGGGTTGGAAACACCATATATTTT. This sequence encodes CASSRKLSAGVGNTIYF.

In its sample, this clone was seen a few times. The chain carries TRBV6-1 and TRBJ2-7; D unclear. V lost 3 bases, J lost 6 bases, and 15 bases lay in between. Germline assignment: CDR1 MNHNS and CDR2 SASEGT. The CDR3 runs to 14 residues. The CDR3 region is CASSDSTVTGEQYF. In DNA form, the CDR3 reads TGTGCCAGCAGTGACTCTACAGTAACTGGCGAGCAGTACTTC.

V and J are TRBV29-1 and TRBJ2-5; 8 bases match TRBD2. Germline V gene lookup returns CDR1 SQVTM and CDR2 ANQGSEA. This CDR3 has 13 residues. After removal of 4 bases from V and 5 bases from J, the junction contained 6 bases not matched to a gene. CDR3 amino acids: CSVVVAGSETQYF. The CDR3 region has the DNA TGCAGCGTTGTCGTAGCGGGAAGTGAGACCCAGTACTTC.

The V call is TRBV7-2, the J call TRBJ2-1, with 8 bases that match TRBD2. The CDR3 is made up of 13 amino acids. Trimming at V came to 8 bases and at J to 10 bases, leaving 10 bases not matched to a gene. Germline CDR1 SGHTA, CDR2 FQGNSA. CDR3 protein: CASRPGGIWEQFF. CDR3 DNA: TGTGCCAGCCGTCCGGGAGGGATCTGGGAGCAGTTCTTC.

This clone appeared once. Distinct nucleotide sequences in the sample also encode this CDR3. J is TRBJ2-5 and V is TRBV10-3, with D tentatively TRBD2 (6 bases). Germline values: CDR1 ENHRY, CDR2 SYGVKD. The CDR3 is 14 residues long. V was shortened by 6 bases and J by 4 bases, with 15 bases between the two germline ends. CDR3 residues: CAISATSLGETQYF. CDR3 in DNA: TGTGCCATCAGCGCGACTAGTTTAGGAGAGACCCAGTACTTC.

Turning to this clone: The junction does not match germline at one end; this may be a read error. V is TRBV6-5 and J is TRBJ1-5; D might be TRBD1 (5 bases). Germline V gene sequence: CDR1 MNHEY, CDR2 SVGAGI. The CDR3 sequence is 13 residues long. The CDR3 DNA sequence: TGTGCCAGTAGTTCCCTGGGGGGACAGCCCCAGCATTTT. This sequence encodes CASSSLGGQPQHF.

CDR3 protein: CASSFWRGDYEQYF. As DNA, the CDR3 is TGTGCCAGCAGCTTCTGGCGGGGGGACTACGAGCAGTACTTC. The J gene is TRBJ2-7, the V gene TRBV7-8; the match to TRBD2 covers 8 bases. The CDR3 spans 14 residues. The germline V gene has CDR1 SGHVS and CDR2 FQNEAQ. The V segment lost 3 bases and the J segment 3 bases; nucleotides outside the gene matches: 4.

Of note for this clone: One junction end does not reproduce the germline sequence, and a read error may be involved. The rearrangement joins TRBV6-1 to TRBJ2-7, with 7 bases fitting TRBD2. Germline assignment: CDR1 MNHNS and CDR2 SASEGT. This CDR3 contains 15 residues. CDR3 in DNA: TGTGCCAGCAGGGCCCCCTTGAGTAGCGGGTCGTTGAGGGACTTC. Amino acids: CASRAPLSSGSLRDF.

The J gene is TRBJ1-1, the V gene TRBV6-5; TRBD1 aligns across 8 bases. This CDR3 is built from 13 residues. V was clipped by 6 bases and J by 5 bases; unmatched bases: 5. Germline lookup yields CDR1 MNHEY and CDR2 SVGAGI. The CDR3 coding sequence is TGTGCCAGCAGCCACAGGGGGATAACTGAAGCTTTCTTT. It is translated as CASSHRGITEAFF.

This clone was counted a few times. V is TRBV6-6 and J is TRBJ1-3; the match to TRBD1 covers 9 bases. The CDR3 has 15 residues. V shed 8 bases and J 4 bases; nucleotides not matched to a gene: 9. The germline gives CDR1 MNHNY, CDR2 SVGAGI (reference sequence). CDR3 amino acids: CASQLRTGAGNTIYF. In nucleotides, the CDR3 is TGTGCCAGCCAATTAAGGACAGGGGCCGGAAACACCATATATTTT.

This clone was observed a few times. The chain has TRBV18 and TRBJ1-4; D is undetermined. The CDR3 is made up of 14 amino acids. V was cut by 3 bases and J by 5 bases, with 10 bases left in between. Germline CDR1 is KGHSH and CDR2 is LQKENI. The CDR3: CASSPQSGNEKLFF. The CDR3 DNA follows: TGTGCCAGCTCACCTCAGTCGGGGAATGAAAAACTGTTTTTT.

The chain employs TRBV5-4 and TRBJ2-3; 13 nucleotides line up with TRBD2. J lost 3 bases, V lost 4 bases, and 5 bases had no gene match. The CDR3 runs to 16 residues. Looked up from germline, CDR1 is SGHNT and CDR2 is YYREEE (reference sequence). The CDR3 reads CASSAGLAGLTDTQYF. CDR3 nucleotide sequence: TGTGCCAGCAGCGCGGGACTAGCGGGATTGACAGATACGCAGTATTTT.

The V call is TRBV29-1, the J call TRBJ2-1; 7 positions agree with TRBD2. Germline-derived CDR1 and CDR2 are SQVTM and ANQGSEA. After removal of 4 bases from V and 13 bases from J, the junction contained 4 bases not matched to a gene. CDR3 length: 10 amino acids. This CDR3 reads CSVGGGRQFF. CDR3 in DNA: TGCAGCGTTGGGGGCGGGAGACAGTTCTTC.

The chain combines TRBV4-3 with TRBJ2-4, with D perhaps matching TRBD1 (5 bases). The CDR3 sequence is 17 residues long. The V and J ends lost 0 bases and 6 bases respectively, with 18 bases between them. Germline CDR1 LGHNA, CDR2 YSLEER. Here the CDR3 DNA reads TGCGCCAGCAGCCAAGATGAAAAACCCAGGGCCCCAAACATTCAGTACTTC. Translation gives CASSQDEKPRAPNIQYF.

The chain joins TRBV19 to TRBJ2-2; tentatively, D is TRBD2 (6 bases). In germline, CDR1 is LNHDA, CDR2 SQIVND (reference sequence). Trimming removed 2 bases from V and 4 bases from J, with 11 bases in between. CDR3 length: 15 residues. The CDR3 DNA reads TGTGCCAGTAGTATAATCGGGAGAAGCACCGGGGAGCTGTTTTTT. As protein: CASSIIGRSTGELFF.

The V call is TRBV4-3, the J call TRBJ1-1; the D gene is possibly TRBD1 (6 bases). Trimming took 4 bases from V and 10 from J, leaving 16 bases between them. Germline V gives CDR1 LGHNA, CDR2 YSLEER. CDR3 length: 13 amino acids. The DNA of the CDR3 is TGCGCCAGCAGCCTTGCGTGGGGAGGGGGAGCTTTCTTT. This encodes CASSLAWGGGAFF.

The chain combines TRBV2 with TRBJ2-3; TRBD2 agrees at 7 bases. The ends lost 9 bases at V and 2 bases at J; junction bases unmatched: 8. From germline, CDR1 is SNHLY and CDR2 FYNNEI. The CDR3 spans 14 residues. The CDR3 here is CASPMTSSTDTQYF. The CDR3 DNA reads as TGTGCCAGTCCGATGACTAGCTCCACAGATACGCAGTATTTT. The whole variable domain, filled in from reference TRBV2 and TRBJ2-3, reads EPEVTQTPSHQVTQMGQEVILRCVPISNHLYFYWYRQILGQKVEFLVSFYNNEISEKSEIFDDQFSVERPDGSNFTLKIRSTKLEDSAMYFCASPMTSSTDTQYFGPGTRLTVL.

This clone has just a few counts. The rearrangement links TRBV19 to TRBJ2-7; D perhaps matches TRBD1 (6 bases). Germline loops: CDR1 LNHDA, CDR2 SQIVND (reference sequence). The CDR3 consists of 14 residues. With 3 bases removed from V and 3 bases from J, the gap between germline ends came to 12 bases. CDR3 protein: CASSIRQGNYEQYF. CDR3 nucleotides: TGTGCCAGTAGTATTCGGCAGGGGAACTACGAGCAGTACTTC.

This sequence joins TRBV19 and TRBJ1-1; D call uncertain. The germline V gene encodes CDR1 LNHDA and CDR2 SQIVND (reference sequence). The CDR3 totals 14 residues. V lost 5 bases and J 5 bases, leaving 15 bases between the germline ends. CDR3 loop: CASSLEGAVTEAFF. In nucleotides, the CDR3 is TGTGCCAGTAGTCTTGAGGGAGCGGTGACTGAAGCTTTCTTT.

This chain uses TRBV7-9 with TRBJ2-1; TRBD2 matches 8 bases. Germline CDR1 and CDR2: SEHNR and FQNEAQ (reference sequence). This CDR3 region has 16 residues. V shed 5 bases, J shed 8 bases, and the junction held 14 bases outside the gene matches. The CDR3 region is CASSPGVAGGNDEQFF. The CDR3 DNA reads as TGTGCCAGCAGCCCCGGGGTGGCGGGAGGTAACGATGAGCAGTTCTTC.

The chain uses TRBV5-1 and TRBJ1-1; 9 bases align to TRBD1. Germline V lookup: CDR1 SGHRS, CDR2 YFSETQ. The V segment lost 4 bases and the J segment 1 base; nucleotides outside the gene matches: 14. CDR3 size: 18 residues. Here the CDR3 DNA reads TGCGCCAGCAGCCAGGCGGACAGGGGCGCACGCAAGAACACTGAAGCTTTCTTT. Translated, it gives CASSQADRGARKNTEAFF.

The genes are TRBV9 and TRBJ1-2; the D gene is possibly TRBD1 (6 bases). The CDR3 runs 14 residues. Trimming left V 3 bases short and J 0 bases short, with 9 bases between. Germline V gives CDR1 SGDLS, CDR2 YYNGEE. For the CDR3, the DNA is TGTGCCAGCAGCGCGACAGGTTCTAACTATGGCTACACCTTC. Amino acids: CASSATGSNYGYTF.

The chain links TRBV6-5 to TRBJ2-7, with D tentatively TRBD1 (6 bases). Trimming left V 4 bases short and J 5 bases short, with 12 bases between. Germline CDR1 and CDR2: MNHEY and SVGAGI. The CDR3 is made up of 13 amino acids. The CDR3 loop reads CASSLTGFNEQYF. The CDR3 region has the DNA TGTGCCAGCAGTTTAACAGGGTTCAACGAGCAGTACTTC.

The chain links TRBV7-8 to TRBJ2-1; D is possibly TRBD2 (6 bases). Trimming left V 0 bases short and J 7 bases short, with 10 bases between. Germline CDR1 reads SGHVS; CDR2 reads FQNEAQ. CDR3 size: 14 residues. The CDR3 DNA reads as TGTGCCAGCAGCTTAGCCCGGGAGAAAAATGAGCAGTTCTTC. Translation: CASSLAREKNEQFF.